This T cell receptor beta chain emerged from a study of early T cells in non-severe SARS-CoV-2 infection. Across the whole study: The authors sequenced bulk RNA from unsorted whole blood, leaving chains unpaired. Broader study findings: Using VDJdb, the matching emphasized anti-spike CD8 responses while missing private and CD4 specificities.

CDR1 KGHDR and CDR2 SFDVKD come from the germline V gene. This CDR3 contains 16 residues. The V end lost 4 bases, the J end lost 8 bases, and 19 bases lay between the germline ends. Attached unique molecular identifiers marked individual cDNA molecules. TCRdb recomputed calls from the 5' RACE reads with MiXCR, one row per CDR3 protein. There are tens of thousands of distinct CDR3 sequences in the sample; roughly 5.9% occur only once, and less than 6.5% lies in the top ten. This clonotype was observed many times. Its antigen is currently unknown. The J gene is TRBJ1-4, the V gene TRBV24-1; D perhaps matches TRBD1 (5 bases). This receptor was identified in an adult who was a healthcare worker with PCR-confirmed SARS-CoV-2 infection or an uninfected control (not recorded which). Specimen: whole blood. This CDR3 reads CATSEGPTGTREKLFF. CDR3 sequence (DNA): TGTGCCACCAGTGAAGGCCCAACGGGGACCCGAGAAAAACTGTTTTTT.